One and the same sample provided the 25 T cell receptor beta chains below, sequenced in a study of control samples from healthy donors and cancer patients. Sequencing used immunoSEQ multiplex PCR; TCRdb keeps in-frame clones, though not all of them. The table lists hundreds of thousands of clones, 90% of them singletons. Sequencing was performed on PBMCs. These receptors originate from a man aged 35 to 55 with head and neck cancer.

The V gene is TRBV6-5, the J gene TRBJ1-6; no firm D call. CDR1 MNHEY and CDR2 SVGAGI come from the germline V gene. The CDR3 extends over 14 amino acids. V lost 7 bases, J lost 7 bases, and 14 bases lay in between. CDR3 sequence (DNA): TGTGCCAGCAAAGAGGGCTACTGGAATTCACCCCTCCACTTT. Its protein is CASKEGYWNSPLHF.

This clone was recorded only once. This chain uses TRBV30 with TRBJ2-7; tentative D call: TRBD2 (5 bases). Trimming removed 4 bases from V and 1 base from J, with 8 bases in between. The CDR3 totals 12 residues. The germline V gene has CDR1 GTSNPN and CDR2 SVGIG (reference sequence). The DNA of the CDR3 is TGTGCCTGGACGGGCGGGTCCTACGAGCAGTACTTC. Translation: CAWTGGSYEQYF.

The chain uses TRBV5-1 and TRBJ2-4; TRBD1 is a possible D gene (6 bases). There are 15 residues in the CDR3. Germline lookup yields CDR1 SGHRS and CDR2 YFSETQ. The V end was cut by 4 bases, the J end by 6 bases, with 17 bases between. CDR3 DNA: TGCGCCAGCAGCCTTAACAGGGTAGAAGGAAACATTCAGTACTTC. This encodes CASSLNRVEGNIQYF.

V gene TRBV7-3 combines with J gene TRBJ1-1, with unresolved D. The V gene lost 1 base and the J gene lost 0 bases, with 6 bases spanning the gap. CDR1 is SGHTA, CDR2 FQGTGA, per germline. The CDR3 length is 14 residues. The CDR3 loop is CASSLNALNTEAFF. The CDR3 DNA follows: TGTGCCAGCAGCTTAAATGCGTTGAACACTGAAGCTTTCTTT.

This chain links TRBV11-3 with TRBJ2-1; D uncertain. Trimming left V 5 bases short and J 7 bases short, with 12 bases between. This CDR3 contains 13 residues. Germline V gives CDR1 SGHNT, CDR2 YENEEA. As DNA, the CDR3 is TGTGCCAGCAGCCTCGTTGCGAGTAATGAGCAGTTCTTC. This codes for CASSLVASNEQFF.

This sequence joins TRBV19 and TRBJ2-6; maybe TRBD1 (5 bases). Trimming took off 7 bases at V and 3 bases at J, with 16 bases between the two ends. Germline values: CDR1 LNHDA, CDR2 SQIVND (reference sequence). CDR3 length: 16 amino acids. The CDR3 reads CASTSSRGSGANVLTF. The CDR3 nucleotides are TGTGCCAGTACCTCCTCAAGGGGAAGTGGGGCCAACGTCCTGACTTTC. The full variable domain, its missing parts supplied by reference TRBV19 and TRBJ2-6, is DGGITQSPKYLFRKEGQNVTLSCEQNLNHDAMYWYRQDPGQGLRLIYYSQIVNDFQKGDIAEGYSVSREKKESFPLTVTSAQKNPTAFYLCASTSSRGSGANVLTFGAGSRLTVL.

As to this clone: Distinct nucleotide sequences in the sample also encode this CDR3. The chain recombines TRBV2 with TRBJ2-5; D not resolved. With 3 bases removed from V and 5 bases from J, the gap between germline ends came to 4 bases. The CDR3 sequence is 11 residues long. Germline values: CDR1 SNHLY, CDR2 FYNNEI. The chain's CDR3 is CASSEGETQYF. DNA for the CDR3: TGTGCCAGCAGTGAGGGGGAGACCCAGTACTTC.

Here the CDR3 DNA reads TGTGCCAGCAGTTACGTGGGCAACGGCAATGGCTACACCTTC. Protein: CASSYVGNGNGYTF. The chain recombines TRBV6-6 with TRBJ1-2; no clear D gene. CDR3 length: 14 amino acids. Germline V lookup: CDR1 MNHNY, CDR2 SVGAGI (reference sequence). The V and J ends lost 2 bases and 6 bases respectively, with 13 bases between them.

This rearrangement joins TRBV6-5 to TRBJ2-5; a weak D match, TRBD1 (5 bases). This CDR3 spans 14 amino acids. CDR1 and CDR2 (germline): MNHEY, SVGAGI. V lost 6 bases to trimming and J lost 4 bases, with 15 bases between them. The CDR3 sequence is CASRPDLRGETQYF. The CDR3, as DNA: TGTGCCAGCAGACCCGACTTAAGGGGAGAGACCCAGTACTTC.

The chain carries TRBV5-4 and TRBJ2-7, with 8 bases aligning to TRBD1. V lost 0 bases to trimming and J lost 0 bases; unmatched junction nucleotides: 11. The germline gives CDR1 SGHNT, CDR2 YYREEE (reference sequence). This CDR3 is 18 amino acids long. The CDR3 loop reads CASSLDYGDRGGSYEQYF. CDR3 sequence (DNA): TGTGCCAGCAGCTTGGATTATGGCGACAGGGGTGGCTCCTACGAGCAGTACTTC.

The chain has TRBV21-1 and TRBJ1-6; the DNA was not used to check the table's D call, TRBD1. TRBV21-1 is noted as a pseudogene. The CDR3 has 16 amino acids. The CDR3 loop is CASSRRDRYYNSPLHF. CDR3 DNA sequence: TGTGCCAGCAGCAGAAGGGACAGATACTATAATTCACCCCTCCACTTT.

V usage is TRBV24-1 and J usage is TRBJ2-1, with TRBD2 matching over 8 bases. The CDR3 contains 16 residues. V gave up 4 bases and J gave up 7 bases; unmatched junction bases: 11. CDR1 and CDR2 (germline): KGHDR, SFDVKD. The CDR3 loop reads CATSDSRAGERNEQFF. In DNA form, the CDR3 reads TGTGCCACCAGTGACTCCCGAGCGGGAGAGAGGAATGAGCAGTTCTTC.

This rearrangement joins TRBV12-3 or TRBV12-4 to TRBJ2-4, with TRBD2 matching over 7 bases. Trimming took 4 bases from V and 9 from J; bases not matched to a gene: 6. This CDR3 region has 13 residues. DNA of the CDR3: TGTGCCAGCAGTTCACCGGGACTATTCATTCAGTACTTC. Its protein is CASSSPGLFIQYF.

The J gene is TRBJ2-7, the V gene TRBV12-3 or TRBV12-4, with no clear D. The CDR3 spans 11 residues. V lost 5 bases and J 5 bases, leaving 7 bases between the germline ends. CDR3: CASSARDEQYF. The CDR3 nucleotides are TGTGCCAGCAGTGCCCGGGACGAGCAGTACTTC.

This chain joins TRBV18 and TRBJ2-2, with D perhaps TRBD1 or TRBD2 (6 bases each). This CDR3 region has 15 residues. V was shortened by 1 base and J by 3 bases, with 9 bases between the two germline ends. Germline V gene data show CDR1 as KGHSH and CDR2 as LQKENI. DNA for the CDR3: TGTGCCAGCTCACCACGAAGGGGGGACACCGGGGAGCTGTTTTTT. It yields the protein CASSPRRGDTGELFF.

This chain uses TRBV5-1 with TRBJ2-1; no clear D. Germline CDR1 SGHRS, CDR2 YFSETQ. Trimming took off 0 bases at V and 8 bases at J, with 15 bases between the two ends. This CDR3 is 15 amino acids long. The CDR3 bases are TGCGCCAGCAGCTTGGAAGGGTATAATTCGCATGAGCAGTTCTTC. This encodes CASSLEGYNSHEQFF.

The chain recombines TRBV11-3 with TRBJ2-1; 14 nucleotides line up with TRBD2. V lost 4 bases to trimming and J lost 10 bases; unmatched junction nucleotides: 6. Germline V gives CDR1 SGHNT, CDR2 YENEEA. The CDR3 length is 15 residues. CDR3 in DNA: TGTGCCAGCAGCTCGGGACTAGCGGGAGCGGGGGAGCAGTTCTTC. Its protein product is CASSSGLAGAGEQFF.

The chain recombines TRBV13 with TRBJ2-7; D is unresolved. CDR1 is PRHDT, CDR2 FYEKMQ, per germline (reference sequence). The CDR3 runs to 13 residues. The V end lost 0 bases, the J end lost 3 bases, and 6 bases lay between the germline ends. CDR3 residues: CASSLGRSYEQYF. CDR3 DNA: TGTGCCAGCAGCTTAGGCCGTAGCTACGAGCAGTACTTC.

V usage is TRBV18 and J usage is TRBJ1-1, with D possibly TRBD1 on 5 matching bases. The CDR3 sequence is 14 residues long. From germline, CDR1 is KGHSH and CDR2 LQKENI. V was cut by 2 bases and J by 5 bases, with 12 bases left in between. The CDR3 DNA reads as TGTGCCAGCTCACCATCGGCAGGGATGACTGAAGCTTTCTTT. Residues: CASSPSAGMTEAFF.

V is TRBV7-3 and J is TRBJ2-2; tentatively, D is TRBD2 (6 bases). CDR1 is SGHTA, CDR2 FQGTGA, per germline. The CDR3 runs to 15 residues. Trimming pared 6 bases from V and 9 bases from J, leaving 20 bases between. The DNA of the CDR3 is TGTGCCAGCAGAAGGGACTCCGGAGGACCTTGGGAGCTGTTTTTT. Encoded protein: CASRRDSGGPWELFF.

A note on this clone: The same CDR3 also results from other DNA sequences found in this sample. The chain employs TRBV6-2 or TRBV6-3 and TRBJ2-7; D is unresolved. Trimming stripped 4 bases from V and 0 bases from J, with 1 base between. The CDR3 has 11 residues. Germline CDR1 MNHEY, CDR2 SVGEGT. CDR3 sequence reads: CASSFSYEQYF. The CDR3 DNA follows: TGTGCCAGCAGTTTCTCCTACGAGCAGTACTTC.

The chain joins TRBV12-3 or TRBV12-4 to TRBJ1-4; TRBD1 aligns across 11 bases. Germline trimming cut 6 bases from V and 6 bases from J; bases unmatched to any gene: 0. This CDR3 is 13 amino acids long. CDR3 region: CASRGQGDEKLFF. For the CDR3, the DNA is TGTGCCAGCAGGGGACAGGGGGATGAAAAACTGTTTTTT.

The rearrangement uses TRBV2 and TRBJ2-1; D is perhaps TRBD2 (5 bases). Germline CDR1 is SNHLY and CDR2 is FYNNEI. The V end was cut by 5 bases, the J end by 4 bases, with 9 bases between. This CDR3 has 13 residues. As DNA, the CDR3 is TGTGCCAGCAGTACGGGGTTTTACAATGAGCAGTTCTTC. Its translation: CASSTGFYNEQFF.

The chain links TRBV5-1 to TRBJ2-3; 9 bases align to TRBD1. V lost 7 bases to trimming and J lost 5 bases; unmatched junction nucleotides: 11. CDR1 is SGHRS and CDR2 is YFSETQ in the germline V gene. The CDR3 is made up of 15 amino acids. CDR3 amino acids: CASAYIQGARDTQYF. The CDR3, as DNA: TGCGCCAGCGCGTATATACAGGGGGCCAGAGATACGCAGTATTTT.

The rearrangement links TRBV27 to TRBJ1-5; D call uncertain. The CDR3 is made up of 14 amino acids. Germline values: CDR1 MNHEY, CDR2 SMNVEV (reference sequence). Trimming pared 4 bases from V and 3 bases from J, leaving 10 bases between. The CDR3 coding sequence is TGTGCCAGCAGTTCCCACGGACCCAATCAGCCCCAGCATTTT. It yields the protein CASSSHGPNQPQHF.